Listed below are T cell receptor beta chains from one sample, sequenced in a study of metastatic and nonmetastatic thyroid tumors. TCRdb re-analyzed the PCR reads using MiXCR. The profile shows about 53,000 clones, 20% to 25% of them singletons. Sequenced input: blood. Receptors originate from a female donor with papillary thyroid cancer or a benign thyroid nodule (not recorded which). Some clones in this sample may be carry-over from other donors' samples. CDR3s include the opening cysteine and the closing phenylalanine or tryptophan. The order of the fields is D gene, J gene, clone size, V gene, CDR3 protein, CDR3 DNA. A D gene is named only where the DNA matches it firmly. Some rows mark clone size as missing; the rest say once, few, many or name a class of expanded clone.

D: .
J: TRBJ2-7
size: few
V: TRBV6-2/TRBV6-3
CDR3: CASRGTGVGEQYF
DNA: TGTGCCAGCAGGGGTACTGGGGTAGGGGAGCAGTACTTC

D: .
J: TRBJ2-7
size: many
V: TRBV19
CDR3: CASSDRRYEQYF
DNA: TGTGCCAGTAGTGACAGAAGGTACGAGCAGTACTTC

D: .
J: TRBJ2-7
size: many
V: TRBV20-1
CDR3: CSARPGKWSYEQYF
DNA: TGCAGTGCTAGACCGGGCAAGTGGTCCTACGAGCAGTACTTC

D: TRBD2
J: TRBJ2-5
size: many
V: TRBV28
CDR3: CASSAPGLAGEKTQYF
DNA: TGTGCCAGCAGTGCTCCGGGACTAGCGGGAGAAAAGACCCAGTACTTC

D: .
J: TRBJ1-5
size: many
V: TRBV19
CDR3: CASSSRPEGNQPQHF
DNA: TGTGCCAGTAGTTCCCGCCCGGAGGGCAATCAGCCCCAGCATTTT

D: .
J: TRBJ2-5
size: many
V: TRBV20-1
CDR3: CSAKGAPGLETQYF
DNA: TGCAGTGCCAAAGGGGCGCCGGGATTAGAGACCCAGTACTTC

D: .
J: TRBJ2-5
size: many
V: TRBV28
CDR3: CASSLMSQETQYF
DNA: TGTGCCAGCAGCTTAATGTCGCAAGAGACCCAGTACTTC

D: TRBD1
J: TRBJ2-1
size: many
V: TRBV5-1
CDR3: CASSLALTGGYNEQFF
DNA: TGCGCCAGCAGCTTGGCCCTGACAGGGGGCTACAATGAGCAGTTCTTC

D: TRBD2
J: TRBJ2-7
size: many
V: TRBV5-4
CDR3: CASSSLAGGREEEQYF
DNA: TGTGCCAGCAGCTCCTTGGCGGGAGGAAGGGAAGAGGAGCAGTACTTC

D: .
J: TRBJ2-5
size: many
V: TRBV2
CDR3: CASRVLGETQYF
DNA: TGTGCCAGCCGGGTCCTCGGGGAGACCCAGTACTTC

D: .
J: TRBJ1-3
size: many
V: TRBV18
CDR3: CASSPPGESSGNTIYF
DNA: TGTGCCAGCTCACCCCCAGGGGAGAGCTCTGGAAACACCATATATTTT

D: .
J: TRBJ2-1
size: .
V: TRBV6-1
CDR3: CATPVQGGQLRHEQFF
DNA: TGTGCCACCCCCGTCCAGGGGGGACAATTAAGGCATGAGCAGTTCTTC

D: .
J: TRBJ2-3
size: many
V: TRBV5-1
CDR3: CASSPGAPGTQYF
DNA: TGCGCCAGCAGCCCCGGGGCCCCGGGTACGCAGTATTTT

D: TRBD2
J: TRBJ2-1
size: many
V: TRBV29-1
CDR3: CSVENLRGGRRHEQFF
DNA: TGCAGCGTTGAAAACCTGCGGGGCGGGAGACGGCATGAGCAGTTCTTC

D: TRBD1
J: TRBJ1-1
size: many
V: TRBV10-3
CDR3: CAISLQGATEAFF
DNA: TGTGCCATCAGCCTACAGGGGGCGACTGAAGCTTTCTTT

D: TRBD2
J: TRBJ2-3
size: many
V: TRBV29-1
CDR3: CSVRGTTLSTDTQYF
DNA: TGCAGCGTCCGCGGGACTACTCTCAGCACAGATACGCAGTATTTT